This T cell receptor beta chain was captured in a study of OX40 agonist ivuxolimab in advanced cancers. The wider study: Cancers in dose escalation were hepatocellular, melanoma, renal cell and head and neck. Among those enrolled, mean age was roughly 55 years (range roughly 20 to 85) and approximately 80% were male. General study results and limits: The study observed clonal expansion of CD4+ and CD8+ blood T cells by week 6 at 0.1 to 3.0 mg/kg.

Libraries were prepared by immunoSEQ multiplex PCR; TCRdb keeps only in-frame clonotypes and omits some of them. This sample has 80,000 to 100,000 clones, with roughly 94% found just once. Remarks on this clone: Antigen specificity is unknown.

V trimming: 5 bases; J trimming: 0 bases; junction bases outside the gene matches: 6. The germline gives CDR1 SEHNR, CDR2 FQNEAQ (reference sequence). The CDR3 is 16 residues long. This specimen was CD4+ or CD8+ T cells sorted from blood, taken in a trial of the OX40 agonist ivuxolimab. The chain has TRBV7-9 and TRBJ2-4, with 8 bases identical to TRBD1. This clonotype originated in an adult with an advanced solid tumor such as melanoma, head and neck, liver or kidney cancer. CDR3 nucleotides: TGTGCCAGCAGCGTGGGGACAGGAGAAGCCAAAAACATTCAGTACTTC. It yields the protein CASSVGTGEAKNIQYF.